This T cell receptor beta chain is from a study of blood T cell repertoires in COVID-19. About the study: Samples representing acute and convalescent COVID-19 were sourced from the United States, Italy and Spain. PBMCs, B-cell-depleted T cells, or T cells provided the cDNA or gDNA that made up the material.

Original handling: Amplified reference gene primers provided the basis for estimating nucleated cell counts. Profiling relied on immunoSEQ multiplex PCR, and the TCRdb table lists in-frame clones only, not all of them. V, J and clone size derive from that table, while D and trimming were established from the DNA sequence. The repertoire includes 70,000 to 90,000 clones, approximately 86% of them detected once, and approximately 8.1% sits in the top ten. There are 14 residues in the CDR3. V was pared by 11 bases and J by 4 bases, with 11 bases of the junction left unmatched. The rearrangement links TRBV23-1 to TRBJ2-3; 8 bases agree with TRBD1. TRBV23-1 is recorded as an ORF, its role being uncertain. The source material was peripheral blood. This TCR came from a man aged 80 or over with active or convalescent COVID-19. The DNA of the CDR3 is TGCGCCCAGGGGGCGAGCTTTTGCCCAGATACGCAGTATTTT. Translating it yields CAQGASFCPDTQYF.